A selection of T cell receptor beta chains follows, all from one sample in a study of regulatory T cells in long-lasting Graves disease. TCRdb called the multiplex PCR reads again in MiXCR, with one record for every CDR3 protein. The top ten clones hold 15% to 20% of a sample with 440,000 or so distinct CDR3 sequences, about 15% of them seen once. The data were also submitted as part of a second study, on T cells in Graves' hyperthyroidism and ophthalmopathy.

The sequences come from peripheral blood mononuclear cells (PBMCs), collected at new diagnosis, from a patient treated with antithyroid drugs. These receptors were taken from a woman aged 25 to 39 with Graves disease. The conserved cysteine and the conserved F or W are not part of the CDR3 here. Fields, in order: CDR3 length, V gene, CDR3 protein.

cdr3_length: 12
v_call: TRBV28
cdr3_aa: ATIGAGLGYEQY

cdr3_length: 12
v_call: TRBV20-1
cdr3_aa: SASPGSNWGELF

cdr3_length: 12
v_call: TRBV27
cdr3_aa: ASSFKWTMSGYT

cdr3_length: 13
v_call: TRBV2
cdr3_aa: ASSKGQGGTDTQY

cdr3_length: 13
v_call: TRBV6-2/TRBV6-3
cdr3_aa: ATGTAATGNQPQH

cdr3_length: 9
v_call: TRBV6-1
cdr3_aa: ASRVAEGYT

cdr3_length: 12
v_call: TRBV7-8
cdr3_aa: ASSLLAGVETQY

cdr3_length: 11
v_call: TRBV3-1
cdr3_aa: ASSPPPGDTQY

cdr3_length: 8
v_call: TRBV20-1
cdr3_aa: SARVGTQY

cdr3_length: 13
v_call: TRBV28
cdr3_aa: ASSFDRQGTHEQY

cdr3_length: 13
v_call: TRBV29-1
cdr3_aa: SVEDRGGAGDTQY

cdr3_length: 13
v_call: TRBV6-2/TRBV6-3
cdr3_aa: ASRQTGTGNNEQF

cdr3_length: 11
v_call: TRBV5-5
cdr3_aa: ASSALLATTQY

cdr3_length: 12
v_call: TRBV27
cdr3_aa: ASSVQGADQPQH

cdr3_length: 13
v_call: TRBV5-1
cdr3_aa: ASSYDSGGTGELF

cdr3_length: 13
v_call: TRBV13
cdr3_aa: ASSLRSSNTDTQY

cdr3_length: 12
v_call: TRBV28
cdr3_aa: ASSPGGSGGSYT

cdr3_length: 13
v_call: TRBV9
cdr3_aa: ASSAAGPNTGELF

cdr3_length: 10
v_call: TRBV12-3/TRBV12-4
cdr3_aa: ASSLTGETPY

cdr3_length: 15
v_call: TRBV12-3/TRBV12-4
cdr3_aa: ASSFKTGAMYNTEAF

cdr3_length: 13
v_call: TRBV6-1
cdr3_aa: ASSELAGSYNEQF

cdr3_length: 14
v_call: TRBV12-3/TRBV12-4
cdr3_aa: ASSPLRGGRNTEAF

cdr3_length: 13
v_call: TRBV5-1
cdr3_aa: ASSPGTSGSSEQF

cdr3_length: 14
v_call: TRBV28
cdr3_aa: ASSSPRKGGDEKLF

cdr3_length: 14
v_call: TRBV4-1
cdr3_aa: ASSRLSGTLQETQY

cdr3_length: 13
v_call: TRBV12-3/TRBV12-4
cdr3_aa: ASSLTSGSGVIQY

cdr3_length: 13
v_call: TRBV20-1
cdr3_aa: SANEDRVADNEQF

cdr3_length: 17
v_call: TRBV28
cdr3_aa: ASSLRGRGLAGGYNEQF